This T cell receptor (beta chain) emerged from a study of cytomegalovirus exposure and HLA in healthy donors. At the level of the study: Genotyping of under 500 donors showed that about 84% belonged to the Caucasian-associated ancestry cluster. Whole-study findings and limits: Highly shared variants forming one cluster were likely a sequencing artifact. Most TCR beta V segments were productive about 87% or about 30% of the time in an earlier analysis.

The CDR3 covers 12 residues. Trimming took 7 bases from V and 0 from J, leaving 4 bases between them. Germline CDR1 and CDR2: MNHEY and SVGAGI. This PCR relied on a set of 60 Vbeta primers and 13 Jbeta primers. Using immunoSEQ multiplex PCR, the repertoire was profiled, and TCRdb retains in-frame clones only, with some absent. The listing contains about 130,000 clones. Comments on this clone: What it binds is unknown.

This receptor was taken from a man younger than 35 in good health and CMV-seronegative. The J gene is TRBJ1-3, the V gene TRBV6-5; D not certain. The sequencing input was PBMCs. This CDR3 is CASISSGNTIYF. CDR3 DNA: TGTGCCAGCATCTCCTCTGGAAACACCATATATTTT.